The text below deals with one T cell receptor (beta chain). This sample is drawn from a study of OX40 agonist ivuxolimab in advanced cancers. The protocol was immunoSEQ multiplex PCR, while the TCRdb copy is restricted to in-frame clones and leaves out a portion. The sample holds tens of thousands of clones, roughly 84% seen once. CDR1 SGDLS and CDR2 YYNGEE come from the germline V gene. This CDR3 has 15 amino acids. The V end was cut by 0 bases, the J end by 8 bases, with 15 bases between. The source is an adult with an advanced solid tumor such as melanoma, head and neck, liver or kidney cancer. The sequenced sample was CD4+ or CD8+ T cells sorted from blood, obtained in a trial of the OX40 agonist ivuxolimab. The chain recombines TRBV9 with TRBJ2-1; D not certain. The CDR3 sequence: CASSVGGSALDEQFF. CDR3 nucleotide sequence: TGTGCCAGCAGCGTAGGGGGATCGGCTCTCGATGAGCAGTTCTTC.